This is a list of T cell receptor beta chains from one sample in a study of shared clonotypes between healthy human individuals. This table comes from immunoSEQ multiplex PCR, and its TCRdb copy is limited to in-frame clones, with some not included. The data hold a few hundred thousand clones, with about 80% observed a single time. The sample consisted of PBMCs. These receptors were obtained from a woman in her thirties or forties in good health. Some clones in this sample may be carry-over from other donors' samples. Each CDR3 is given with its conserved first and last residue. Each record gives: J gene, CDR3 length, V gene, CDR3 protein.

J: TRBJ1-4; length: 19; V: TRBV27; CDR3: CASSFPNPTGMIANEKLFF
J: TRBJ1-4; length: 13; V: TRBV5-1; CDR3: CASSAQGNEKLFF
J: TRBJ2-1; length: 17; V: TRBV5-6; CDR3: CASSQRTTAYYYNEQFF
J: TRBJ1-1; length: 13; V: TRBV6-6; CDR3: CASSYGTAIWAFF
J: TRBJ2-1; length: 17; V: TRBV6-4; CDR3: CASSDSGLPSSYNEQFF
J: TRBJ2-3; length: 16; V: TRBV7-9; CDR3: CASSPGLAGITDTQYF
J: TRBJ1-5; length: 13; V: TRBV18; CDR3: CASSTHSDQPQHF
J: TRBJ2-4; length: 14; V: TRBV2; CDR3: CASSERTPGNIQYF
J: TRBJ1-2; length: 15; V: TRBV5-1; CDR3: CASSLVGGGIYGYTF
J: TRBJ2-7; length: 14; V: TRBV6-5; CDR3: CASRTRQEVYEQYF
J: TRBJ2-7; length: 16; V: TRBV4-3; CDR3: CASSQAPGVSSYEQYF
J: TRBJ1-5; length: 14; V: TRBV27; CDR3: CLARQQYSNQPQHF
J: TRBJ2-3; length: 12; V: TRBV7-2; CDR3: CASSLSTDTQYF
J: TRBJ1-2; length: 13; V: TRBV2; CDR3: CASTLRRDYGYTF
J: TRBJ1-2; length: 12; V: TRBV11-3; CDR3: CASSRGGYGYTF
J: TRBJ2-1; length: 16; V: TRBV5-6; CDR3: CASSVRSVAGYNEQFF
J: TRBJ1-5; length: 15; V: TRBV11-2; CDR3: CASSSTGDSNQPQHF
J: TRBJ1-5; length: 15; V: TRBV6-1; CDR3: CASSIPGTHSGPQHF
J: TRBJ2-7; length: 13; V: TRBV7-7; CDR3: CASSLVERAAMIF
J: TRBJ2-7; length: 15; V: TRBV28; CDR3: CASTRRGRWSYEQYF
J: TRBJ2-7; length: 14; V: TRBV5-1; CDR3: CASSPTRVSYEQYF
J: TRBJ2-7; length: 13; V: TRBV5-1; CDR3: CASSLQDSYEQYF